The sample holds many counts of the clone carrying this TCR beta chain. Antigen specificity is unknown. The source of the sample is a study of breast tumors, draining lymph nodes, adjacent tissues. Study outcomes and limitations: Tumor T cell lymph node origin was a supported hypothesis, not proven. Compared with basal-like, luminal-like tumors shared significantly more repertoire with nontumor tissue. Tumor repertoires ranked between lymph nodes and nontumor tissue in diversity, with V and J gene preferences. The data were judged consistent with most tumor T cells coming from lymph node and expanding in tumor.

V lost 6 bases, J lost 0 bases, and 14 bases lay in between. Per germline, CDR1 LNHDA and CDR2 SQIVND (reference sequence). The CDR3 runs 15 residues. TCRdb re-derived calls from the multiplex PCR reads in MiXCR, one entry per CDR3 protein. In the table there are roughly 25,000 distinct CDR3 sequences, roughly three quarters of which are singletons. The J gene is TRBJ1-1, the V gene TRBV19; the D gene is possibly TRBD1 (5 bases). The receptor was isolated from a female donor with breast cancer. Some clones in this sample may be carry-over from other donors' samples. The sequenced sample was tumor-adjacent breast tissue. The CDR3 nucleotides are TGTGCCAGTAGATCGCCCGGGGCTGTGAACACTGAAGCTTTCTTT. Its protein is CASRSPGAVNTEAFF.